The 29 T cell receptor beta chains below all came from one sample that was sequenced in a study of T cell changes during pregnancy in multiple sclerosis. Profiling relied on immunoSEQ multiplex PCR, and the TCRdb table lists in-frame clones only, not all of them. The sample holds about 28,000 clones, around 90% seen once. The sample in question was CD8+ T cells from peripheral blood mononuclear cells, obtained before pregnancy. Receptor source: a female donor with multiple sclerosis, enrolled in a pregnancy study.

This chain uses TRBV19 with TRBJ1-2; no definite D call. The CDR3 sequence is 15 residues long. The ends were cut back, 1 base at V and 0 bases at J, with 9 bases in the middle. Germline lookup yields CDR1 LNHDA and CDR2 SQIVND (reference sequence). The CDR3, as DNA: TGTGCCAGTAGTATAGGAGGATCCCCTAACTATGGCTACACCTTC. Encoded protein: CASSIGGSPNYGYTF. The whole variable domain, remainder taken from reference TRBV19 and TRBJ1-2, is DGGITQSPKYLFRKEGQNVTLSCEQNLNHDAMYWYRQDPGQGLRLIYYSQIVNDFQKGDIAEGYSVSREKKESFPLTVTSAQKNPTAFYLCASSIGGSPNYGYTFGSGTRLTVV.

This clone was found a few times. CDR3 amino acids: CASSLPHRDRGMNTEAFF. CDR3 DNA sequence: TGTGCCAGCAGTCTACCCCATCGGGACAGAGGCATGAACACTGAAGCTTTCTTT. The gene calls are TRBV28 and TRBJ1-1, with 7 nucleotides matching TRBD1. CDR3 length equals 18 residues. Germline CDR1 is MDHEN and CDR2 is SYDVKM. The V gene end was trimmed by 5 bases and the J gene end by 0 bases; junction bases not matched to a gene: 15.

This sequence joins TRBV27 and TRBJ2-4; possible D gene TRBD2, 5 bases. Germline CDR1 MNHEY, CDR2 SMNVEV (reference sequence). The V end was cut by 4 bases, the J end by 0 bases, with 19 bases between. This CDR3 is built from 18 residues. The CDR3 DNA follows: TGTGCCAGCAGTTCGCACAAGGGAGCGACCCTAGCCAAAAACATTCAGTACTTC. Translated: CASSSHKGATLAKNIQYF.

The CDR3, as DNA: TGTGCCAGCAGTCTAGAGCGGTCATACAATGAGCAGTTCTTC. Its protein is CASSLERSYNEQFF. The chain carries TRBV27 and TRBJ2-1, with a weak D call TRBD2 (5 bases). CDR1 and CDR2 (germline): MNHEY, SMNVEV (reference sequence). CDR3 size: 14 residues. Trimming cost V 5 bases and J 4 bases, with 12 bases left between them.

The V call is TRBV6-4, the J call TRBJ2-1; TRBD2 might be the D (5 bases). CDR1 is MRHNA, CDR2 SNTAGT, per germline. V was clipped by 0 bases and J by 7 bases, with 10 bases between them. The CDR3 is 14 amino acids. The CDR3, as DNA: TGTGCCAGCAGTGACTCGCCTAGCCTAAATGAGCAGTTCTTC. Translation: CASSDSPSLNEQFF.

This clone was detected many times. In nucleotides, the CDR3 is TGCAGCGTTGAATTCGGTGAAGCTTTCTTT. Protein sequence: CSVEFGEAFF. The chain couples TRBV29-1 to TRBJ1-1; D remains ambiguous. Per the germline V gene, CDR1 is SQVTM and CDR2 is ANQGSEA. The CDR3 length is 10 residues. The ends were cut back, 2 bases at V and 7 bases at J, with 5 bases in the middle.

The CDR3 coding sequence is TGTGCCAGCAGCAATAGCGGGAGCTCCTACAATGAGCAGTTCTTC. This encodes CASSNSGSSYNEQFF. This chain connects TRBV7-3 to TRBJ2-1; 9 bases align to TRBD2. Germline loops: CDR1 SGHTA, CDR2 FQGTGA. The CDR3 is 15 residues long. V was clipped by 5 bases and J by 0 bases; unmatched bases: 2.

J is TRBJ2-7 and V is TRBV27; 7 bases fit TRBD1. The germline CDR1 and CDR2 sequences are MNHEY and SMNVEV (reference sequence). CDR3 length: 14 residues. Trimming cost V 6 bases and J 2 bases; bases outside gene matches: 7. The CDR3 is CASRPPGQTYEQYF. Written as DNA, the CDR3 is TGTGCCAGCAGGCCCCCGGGACAGACCTACGAGCAGTACTTC.

This CDR3 is CSVAGLGEGTQYF. The DNA for the CDR3 is TGCAGCGTCGCGGGTCTGGGCGAGGGGACCCAGTACTTC. This chain links TRBV29-1 with TRBJ2-5; D is possibly TRBD2 (5 bases). CDR3 length equals 13 residues. CDR1 is SQVTM, CDR2 ANQGSEA, per germline. Trimming left V 6 bases short and J 7 bases short, with 18 bases between.

This chain joins TRBV2 and TRBJ2-2; possibly TRBD1 for D (7 bases). Trimming stripped 2 bases from V and 4 bases from J, with 17 bases between. The germline V gene encodes CDR1 SNHLY and CDR2 FYNNEI. The CDR3 runs 17 residues. CDR3 residues: CASSESGGKLVTGELFF. The CDR3 region has the DNA TGTGCCAGCAGTGAATCAGGGGGGAAATTGGTCACCGGGGAGCTGTTTTTT.

The chain links TRBV27 to TRBJ2-7, with no clear D. This CDR3 comprises 14 residues. CDR1 and CDR2 from the germline V gene are MNHEY and SMNVEV (reference sequence). The germline V and J ends were trimmed by 0 bases and 3 bases, with 9 bases remaining between them. The CDR3 reads CASSLSGSLYEQYF. CDR3 coding DNA: TGTGCCAGCAGTTTATCGGGCAGTCTCTACGAGCAGTACTTC.

The V and J genes are TRBV15 and TRBJ2-2, with 7 positions matching TRBD1. Germline V gene sequence: CDR1 LNHNV, CDR2 YYDKDF (reference sequence). This CDR3 comprises 16 residues. Trimming at V came to 3 bases and at J to 2 bases, leaving 6 bases not matched to a gene. The CDR3 DNA sequence: TGTGCCACCAGCAGTTGGGACAGACTTAACACCGGGGAGCTGTTTTTT. Its protein is CATSSWDRLNTGELFF.

The chain has TRBV4-1 and TRBJ1-1; unclear D gene. The CDR3 is 16 residues long. V lost 4 bases to trimming and J lost 4 bases, with 19 bases between them. CDR1 is MGHRA and CDR2 is YSYEKL in the germline V gene. In DNA, the CDR3 is TGCGCCAGCAGCCCTCCCTTAAACATGGGAGGCACTGAAGCTTTCTTT. Its translation is CASSPPLNMGGTEAFF.

The genes are TRBV19 and TRBJ2-4; 8 bases are a match to TRBD1. Germline V CDR1 and CDR2: LNHDA, SQIVND (reference sequence). The CDR3 sequence is 15 residues long. After removal of 4 bases from V and 2 bases from J, the junction contained 4 bases not matched to a gene. This CDR3 reads CASSKDRGPKNIQYF. DNA of the CDR3: TGTGCCAGTAGTAAAGACAGGGGACCCAAAAACATTCAGTACTTC.

The J gene is TRBJ2-1, the V gene TRBV5-1, with 7 bases lining up with TRBD1. V lost 4 bases, J lost 2 bases, and 3 bases stayed unmatched. Germline assignment: CDR1 SGHRS and CDR2 YFSETQ. The CDR3 consists of 14 residues. The CDR3 DNA reads as TGCGCCAGCAGCGGGACAGAAACCTACAATGAGCAGTTCTTC. Translated: CASSGTETYNEQFF. The entire variable domain, with the rest obtained from reference TRBV5-1 and TRBJ2-1, is as follows: KAGVTQTPRYLIKTRGQQVTLSCSPISGHRSVSWYQQTPGQGLQFLFEYFSETQRNKGNFPGRFSGRQFSNSRSEMNVSTLELGDSALYLCASSGTETYNEQFFGPGTRLTVL.

The gene calls are TRBV30 and TRBJ2-5, with TRBD2 identical over 7 bases. CDR1 and CDR2 (germline): GTSNPN, SVGIG (reference sequence). With 2 bases clipped from V and 7 bases from J, the junction kept 7 bases outside the gene matches. The CDR3 totals 13 residues. The CDR3 coding sequence is TGTGCCTGGAGTCCCAAACCGGGGGGGACCCAGTACTTC. It specifies CAWSPKPGGTQYF.

The genes are TRBV10-3 and TRBJ2-7, with D perhaps matching TRBD1 (6 bases). This CDR3 comprises 16 residues. Germline V gives CDR1 ENHRY, CDR2 SYGVKD. V lost 3 bases and J lost 2, with 17 bases in between. Written as DNA, the CDR3 is TGTGCCATCAGTGAAGCGCCGGACAGTTACACCTACGAGCAGTACTTC. Protein: CAISEAPDSYTYEQYF.

The chain joins TRBV7-9 to TRBJ1-2, with TRBD1 as a possible D gene (5 bases). The CDR3 is 15 amino acids. Germline V gene data show CDR1 as SEHNR and CDR2 as FQNEAQ (reference sequence). V was clipped by 7 bases and J by 2 bases, with 17 bases between them. CDR3: CASTPLLTVNYGYTF. CDR3 DNA: TGTGCCAGCACCCCTCTCTTGACAGTAAACTATGGCTACACCTTC.

This chain connects TRBV27 to TRBJ1-1; 7 bases align to TRBD1. The CDR3 has 15 residues. Germline-derived CDR1 and CDR2 are MNHEY and SMNVEV (reference sequence). The trim removed 8 bases at V and 4 bases at J, leaving 13 bases unmatched. In DNA form, the CDR3 reads TGTGCCAGCCTGGGGATCCGGGACAGTCGCACTGAAGCTTTCTTT. Amino acid sequence: CASLGIRDSRTEAFF.

This chain connects TRBV2 to TRBJ2-7, with 10 bases that match TRBD2. The CDR3 is 16 residues long. Germline V gene sequence: CDR1 SNHLY, CDR2 FYNNEI. Trimming took 4 bases from V and 0 from J; bases not matched to a gene: 6. The CDR3 coding sequence is TGTGCCAGCAGTGGGCCTTCTAGCGGGAGCTCCTACGAGCAGTACTTC. This translates into CASSGPSSGSSYEQYF.

V is TRBV27 and J is TRBJ2-1; 8 bases map to TRBD2. CDR1 and CDR2 from the germline V gene are MNHEY and SMNVEV (reference sequence). The CDR3 covers 15 residues. V gave up 6 bases and J gave up 4 bases; unmatched junction bases: 8. This CDR3 is CASRRSGRRYNEQFF. In DNA form, the CDR3 reads TGTGCCAGCAGGAGAAGCGGGAGAAGGTACAATGAGCAGTTCTTC.

The J gene is TRBJ1-1, the V gene TRBV6-5, with D maybe TRBD1 (5 bases). Trimming pared 2 bases from V and 0 bases from J, leaving 7 bases between. Germline V gene sequence: CDR1 MNHEY, CDR2 SVGAGI. This CDR3 is 14 amino acids long. The CDR3, as DNA: TGTGCCAGCAGTTACACGGACATGAACACTGAAGCTTTCTTT. Protein sequence: CASSYTDMNTEAFF.

The chain links TRBV6-1 to TRBJ1-2, with D hard to call. CDR1 MNHNS and CDR2 SASEGT come from the germline V gene. The CDR3 is made up of 22 amino acids. Trimming stripped 2 bases from V and 3 bases from J, with 34 bases between. CDR3 protein: CASSERYLSLVSHGSPDYGYTF. CDR3 DNA: TGTGCCAGCAGTGAACGGTATTTGTCCCTTGTTTCCCACGGGTCACCTGACTATGGCTACACCTTC.

This clone appeared once. The J gene is TRBJ1-2, the V gene TRBV30; possibly TRBD1 for D (5 bases). Germline values: CDR1 GTSNPN, CDR2 SVGIG (reference sequence). The CDR3 has 15 amino acids. V shed 3 bases and J shed 8 bases, with 22 bases lying between them. CDR3 sequence reads: CAWRAGPGRRYGYTF. CDR3 DNA: TGTGCCTGGAGAGCGGGACCGGGGAGGCGGTACGGCTACACCTTC.

V and J are TRBV2 and TRBJ2-7, with 8 bases fitting TRBD1. Looked up from germline, CDR1 is SNHLY and CDR2 is FYNNEI. CDR3 length equals 14 residues. Trimming at V came to 6 bases and at J to 3 bases, leaving 7 bases not matched to a gene. The CDR3 reads CASRGGQVYYEQYF. The DNA of the CDR3 is TGTGCCAGCAGAGGGGGACAGGTTTACTACGAGCAGTACTTC.

J is TRBJ1-2 and V is TRBV29-1, with 7 bases identical to TRBD1. Trimming took 1 base from V and 2 from J; bases not matched to a gene: 4. The CDR3 consists of 14 residues. Germline CDR1 SQVTM, CDR2 ANQGSEA. The CDR3 region has the DNA TGCAGCGTTGAAGCCCGGGACAGAAACTATGGCTACACCTTC. As protein: CSVEARDRNYGYTF.

By share, this clone counts as medium-sized. This chain connects TRBV29-1 to TRBJ1-2, with D perhaps TRBD1 (5 bases). Germline CDR1 reads SQVTM; CDR2 reads ANQGSEA. This CDR3 spans 11 amino acids. The V gene lost 7 bases and the J gene lost 5 bases, with 11 bases spanning the gap. CDR3 nucleotides: TGCAGCGGAGGGGAGGAGTATGGCTACACCTTC. Encoded protein: CSGGEEYGYTF.

The chain carries TRBV4-1 and TRBJ2-1, with 11 positions matching TRBD2. The germline gives CDR1 MGHRA, CDR2 YSYEKL. V gave up 1 base and J gave up 9 bases; unmatched junction bases: 14. This CDR3 comprises 18 residues. The CDR3 sequence: CASSQALAGGPRGIEQFF. Here the CDR3 DNA reads TGCGCCAGCAGCCAAGCATTAGCGGGAGGGCCGAGAGGTATTGAGCAGTTCTTC.

For the CDR3, the DNA is TGTGCCAGCACGGAGATGGGGAGGACTGAAGCTTTCTTT. Protein product: CASTEMGRTEAFF. The chain recombines TRBV7-9 with TRBJ1-1, with D unclear. From germline, CDR1 is SEHNR and CDR2 FQNEAQ (reference sequence). V was pared by 7 bases and J by 5 bases, with 14 bases between. CDR3 length equals 13 residues. Looking up the rest from reference TRBV7-9 and TRBJ1-1 gives the full variable domain: DTGVSQNPRHKITKRGQNVTFRCDPISEHNRLYWYRQTLGQGPEFLTYFQNEAQLEKSRLLSDRFSAERPKGSFSTLEIQRTEQGDSAMYLCASTEMGRTEAFFGQGTRLTVV.